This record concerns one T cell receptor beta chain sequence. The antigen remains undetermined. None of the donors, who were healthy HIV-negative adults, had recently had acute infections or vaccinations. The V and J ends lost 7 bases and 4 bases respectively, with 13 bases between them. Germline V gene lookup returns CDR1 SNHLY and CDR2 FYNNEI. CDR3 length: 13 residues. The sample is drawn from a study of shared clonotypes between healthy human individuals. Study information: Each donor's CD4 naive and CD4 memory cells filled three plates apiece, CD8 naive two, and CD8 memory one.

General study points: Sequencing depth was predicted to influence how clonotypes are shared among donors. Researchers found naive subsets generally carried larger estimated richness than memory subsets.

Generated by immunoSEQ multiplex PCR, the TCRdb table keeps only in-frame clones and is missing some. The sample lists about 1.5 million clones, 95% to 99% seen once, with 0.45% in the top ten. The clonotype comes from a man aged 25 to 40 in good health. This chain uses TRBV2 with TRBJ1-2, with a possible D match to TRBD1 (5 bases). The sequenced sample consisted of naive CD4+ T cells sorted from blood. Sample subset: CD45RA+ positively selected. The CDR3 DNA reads TGTGCCAGCACCAGAGGACACAGCTATGGCTACACCTTC. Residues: CASTRGHSYGYTF. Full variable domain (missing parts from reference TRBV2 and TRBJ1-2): EPEVTQTPSHQVTQMGQEVILRCVPISNHLYFYWYRQILGQKVEFLVSFYNNEISEKSEIFDDQFSVERPDGSNFTLKIRSTKLEDSAMYFCASTRGHSYGYTFGSGTRLTVV.